This TCR beta chain was sequenced for a study of shared clonotypes between healthy human individuals (dated by TCRdb to 2019 to 2021). With regard to the full study: The cohort included a few men and a couple of women between 18 and 49 years of age. Between about 0.94 and 8.9 billion PBMCs per donor were obtained by leukapheresis. Different laboratories and diverse techniques were used to prepare libraries and sequence TCR repertoires, to increase sequencing depth and limit assay-specific biases. Per donor, three plates each were used for CD4 naive and CD4 memory, two for CD8 naive, and one for CD8 memory. The study deeply sequenced blood TCR repertoires of several healthy adults to estimate repertoire size and the extent of clonotype sharing between individuals. Points the paper makes about the study in general: Higher generation probabilities were observed for clonotypes shared by all four sorted-subset donors than for non-shared clonotypes. Sampling was limited to blood, and TCR repertoires in tissue likely differ from TCR repertoires in blood. Naive subsets generally had larger estimated clonotype richness than memory subsets did. The genetic and exposure-history diversity represented was limited by the small number of donors. When several donors were compared, the shared fraction of clonotypes was 5% to 6.5% for naive CD4, around 4% for naive CD8, 2% to 2.5% for memory CD4, and less than 0.5% for memory CD8. Pairwise subsampling indicated that sequencing depth was expected to affect the degree of clonotype sharing among donors. Rarefaction of sorted-subset datasets indicated incomplete sequencing despite the large sequencing depth.

As for this clone: Its antigen is unknown. No much larger clone exists at a distance of one base, and base qualities are not known.

TCR CDR3 regions were amplified from genomic DNA by multiplex PCR using the deep immunoSEQ assay. Extracted genomic DNA from each cell subset was distributed evenly across all wells of several immunoSEQ 96-well plates, and each plate was treated as a replicate. For sorted subsets, each replicate PCR was loaded with around 220 ng genomic DNA, equivalent to some 27,000 T cell genomes. Purified libraries were quantified with a Qubit 3.0 fluorometer, sized on a Bioanalyzer 2100, and re-quantified with the KAPA Library Quantification kit. Every immunoSEQ 96-well plate was sequenced on a separate single-read 150-cycle Illumina NextSeq 550 flow cell. The authors' pipeline ran thus. Because the immunoSEQ output included only junctional sequences and no quality scores, the filtering could not be the same as the filtering used for full-length reads. Sequences were annotated with PyIR, a Python wrapper for IgBLAST v1.9, using IMGT germline references to assign V/J genes and CDR3. Any read was removed if the V/J assignment was weak (E-value above 1e-6), the CDR3 was missing, or the read contained stop codons, out-of-frame junctions, or ambiguous translated residues. A V3J clonotype was defined by an identical inferred V gene, J gene, and CDR3 amino acid sequence. To compute the percentage overlap between repertoires, the number of shared unique clonotypes was divided by the size of the smaller repertoire. Repertoire richness was assessed with RTK rarefaction, the Chao1 estimator, and Recon v2.1 estimates of unobserved clonotypes. Generation probabilities were computed with OLGA for all TCRbeta clonotypes obtained by the gDNA method from several donors. Drawn from immuneACCESS, this table holds only the in-frame rearrangements with V and J called that TCRdb kept. Clones are partly lost; checked studies trace under half to an unresolved V gene and leave the rest unexplained. The V and J calls and clone size come from that table; D and trimming were worked out from the DNA. The sample includes approximately 640,000 clones, with less than 95% observed a single time. The ten largest clones add up to less than 40% of the sample.

The V end gives up 6 bases and the J end 4 bases, leaving 4 bases in the junction not matched to a gene. According to the germline V gene, CDR1 reads SNHLY and CDR2 reads FYNNEI. From the cysteine through the phenylalanine, the CDR3 covers 15 amino acids. Only the CDR3 region is kept as DNA, spanning 45 bases read in frame from base 1. The donors were healthy, HIV-negative adults who had no recently reported acute infections or vaccinations. Only Caucasian adults living in Nashville, Tennessee, USA were represented among the donors. CD8 memory samples consisted of magnetically selected CD45RO+ cells combined with CCR7-negative CD45RA+ effector memory (TemRA) cells. Blood was obtained by leukapheresis, after which PBMCs were separated by Ficoll-Histopaque density gradient centrifugation and cryopreserved in liquid nitrogen vapor phase. Purity and quantity of every magnetically sorted T cell population were checked by analytical flow cytometry. Genomic DNA was isolated from every sorted fraction and measured by UV absorbance on a Nanodrop 2000c.

The rearranged segments are TRBV2 and TRBJ2-5, and 14 junctional nucleotides match TRBD2. The clonotype originates from a man aged 18-30 years in good health. Some clones in this sample may be carry-over from other donors' samples. Sequenced: memory CD8+ T cells from PBMCs. The sample's cell subset or site label, decoded: CD45RO+ cells pooled with CCR7-negative TemRA cells. The DNA is as follows: TGTGCCAGCAGGGGGACTAGCGGGAGCAGAGAGACCCAGTACTTC. The encoded protein is CASRGTSGSRETQYF. Reference TRBV2 and TRBJ2-5 genes cover what lies past the CDR3, so the full variable domain is EPEVTQTPSHQVTQMGQEVILRCVPISNHLYFYWYRQILGQKVEFLVSFYNNEISEKSEIFDDQFSVERPDGSNFTLKIRSTKLEDSAMYFCASRGTSGSRETQYFGPGTRLLVL.